This T cell receptor beta chain was identified in a study of blood T cell repertoires in COVID-19. Study as a whole: Samples representing acute and convalescent COVID-19 were sourced from the United States, Italy and Spain.

Profiled with immunoSEQ multiplex PCR; TCRdb holds only in-frame clones, not every one. The table records 300,000 to 400,000 clones, around nine tenths of them present only once. The CDR3 is made up of 15 amino acids. CDR1 is SGHNT, CDR2 YYREEE, per germline (reference sequence). V was pared by 4 bases and J by 7 bases, with 20 bases between. The chain uses TRBV5-4 and TRBJ1-2; D not certain. The TCR comes from a woman between 18 and 29 years old who had recovered from COVID-19. The source material was peripheral blood. CDR3 sequence reads: CASSTPPEGVAGYTF. DNA of the CDR3: TGTGCCAGCAGCACGCCACCAGAGGGTGTCGCTGGCTACACCTTC.